This TCR beta chain came from a study of T cell responses to AZD1222 COVID-19 vaccine. Findings and caveats of the study: Per reports, nearly half of all spike-specific TCRs target regions that are unmutated in variants.

The germline V and J ends were trimmed by 2 bases and 8 bases, with 12 bases remaining between them. Germline V CDR1 and CDR2: KGHSH, LQKENI. The CDR3 spans 13 residues. On this clone: Its antigen is currently unknown.

Assay: immunoSEQ multiplex PCR; the TCRdb copy retains only in-frame clones and omits some. The data show roughly 110,000 clones, 75% to 95% seen once. The chain has TRBV18 and TRBJ1-2, with D possibly being TRBD1 (5 bases). The sample here was peripheral blood, taken 28 days after the second AZD1222 dose. The receptor was isolated from an adult who received the AZD1222 COVID-19 vaccine. CDR3 nucleotide sequence: TGTGCCAGCTCACCATTGCAGGGTTCCGGCTACACCTTC. It encodes CASSPLQGSGYTF.